Listed below are T cell receptor beta chains from one sample, sequenced in a study of beta chain features in type 1 diabetes. Profiled with immunoSEQ multiplex PCR; TCRdb holds only in-frame clones, not every one. The table records roughly 400,000 clones, roughly 16% of them present only once. Material for sequencing was naive CD4+ T cells from blood. The receptors were sampled from a woman aged 18-29 years in good health. The CDR3 runs from the conserved cysteine through the conserved F or W. Fields, in order: V gene, J gene, clone size, D gene, CDR3 DNA, CDR3 protein. A D gene is named only where the DNA matches it firmly. Size is omitted from some rows. Given values are once, few, many or a class for expanded clones.

v_call: TRBV20-1; j_call: TRBJ2-2; clone_size: NA; d_call: NA; cdr3_nt: TGCGGAGGGCGGGACACCGGGGAGCTGTTTTTT; cdr3_aa: CGGRDTGELFF
v_call: TRBV30; j_call: TRBJ1-4; clone_size: few; d_call: TRBD1; cdr3_nt: TGTGCCTGGAAAGACAGGGGCAATGAAAAACTGTTTTTT; cdr3_aa: CAWKDRGNEKLFF
v_call: TRBV30; j_call: TRBJ2-1; clone_size: few; d_call: TRBD2; cdr3_nt: TGTGCCTGGAGTCGGGGACTAGCGGGAGTCAATGAGCAGTTCTTC; cdr3_aa: CAWSRGLAGVNEQFF
v_call: TRBV11-3; j_call: TRBJ2-5; clone_size: few; d_call: NA; cdr3_nt: TGTGCCAGCAGCTTAGGGCAGGGACAAGAGACCCAGTACTTC; cdr3_aa: CASSLGQGQETQYF
v_call: TRBV5-4; j_call: TRBJ2-4; clone_size: few; d_call: NA; cdr3_nt: TGTGCCAGCAGTCCGGAGGGGGGGAGGGGAAACATTCAGTACTTC; cdr3_aa: CASSPEGGRGNIQYF
v_call: TRBV4-2; j_call: TRBJ2-2; clone_size: NA; d_call: NA; cdr3_nt: TGTGCCAGCAGCCAAGATCAGGTCAACACCGGGGAGCTGTTTTTT; cdr3_aa: CASSQDQVNTGELFF
v_call: TRBV27; j_call: TRBJ2-1; clone_size: few; d_call: NA; cdr3_nt: TGTGCCAGCAGTCCTCCCCCCTACAATGAGCAGTTCTTC; cdr3_aa: CASSPPPYNEQFF
v_call: TRBV9; j_call: TRBJ1-3; clone_size: few; d_call: NA; cdr3_nt: TGTGCCAGCAGCGTAGCTACTCTAGGAACCTCTGGAAACACCATATATTTT; cdr3_aa: CASSVATLGTSGNTIYF
v_call: TRBV29-1; j_call: TRBJ1-1; clone_size: NA; d_call: TRBD1; cdr3_nt: TGCAGCGTTGAAGGAAACAGGGGGAACACTGAAGCTTTCTTT; cdr3_aa: CSVEGNRGNTEAFF
v_call: TRBV6-5; j_call: TRBJ2-7; clone_size: few; d_call: NA; cdr3_nt: TGTGCCAGCAGCCGCACAGGGAACTCCTACGAGCAGTACTTC; cdr3_aa: CASSRTGNSYEQYF
v_call: TRBV4-1; j_call: TRBJ1-3; clone_size: NA; d_call: NA; cdr3_nt: TGCGCCAGCAGCCAAGGAGGAGGAAACACCATATATTTT; cdr3_aa: CASSQGGGNTIYF
v_call: TRBV23-1; j_call: TRBJ1-1; clone_size: NA; d_call: NA; cdr3_nt: TGCGCCAGCAGTAAGGCCCAGGGGAACACTGAAGCTTTCTTT; cdr3_aa: CASSKAQGNTEAFF
v_call: TRBV9; j_call: TRBJ2-1; clone_size: NA; d_call: TRBD2; cdr3_nt: TGTGCCAGCAGCGTAGCTACGGGAGGAGTGAGTGAGCAGTTCTTC; cdr3_aa: CASSVATGGVSEQFF
v_call: TRBV20-1; j_call: TRBJ1-2; clone_size: few; d_call: NA; cdr3_nt: TGCAGTGCTAGAGACAGCTATGGCTACACCTTC; cdr3_aa: CSARDSYGYTF
v_call: TRBV29-1; j_call: TRBJ1-4; clone_size: NA; d_call: NA; cdr3_nt: TGCAGCGTCTCCAGGGCCCGGGTTGAAAAACTGTTTTTT; cdr3_aa: CSVSRARVEKLFF
v_call: TRBV28; j_call: TRBJ2-2; clone_size: NA; d_call: TRBD1; cdr3_nt: TGTGCCAGCAGCTTGACAGGGGTGACGGACACCGGGGAGCTGTTTTTT; cdr3_aa: CASSLTGVTDTGELFF